These 18 T cell receptor beta chains came from one sample sequenced in a study of blood T cell repertoires in COVID-19. The data were produced by immunoSEQ multiplex PCR, yet TCRdb's version contains in-frame clones alone and is incomplete. This sample carries 95,000 to 150,000 clones, under 90% of them seen once, and the ten largest clones take 4% to 5.5%. The material sequenced was peripheral blood. These receptor sequences come from a woman in her seventies with acute or convalescent COVID-19.

The chain couples TRBV11-3 to TRBJ2-7, with a tentative D call TRBD2 (5 bases). Germline values: CDR1 SGHNT, CDR2 YENEEA. V was cut by 0 bases and J by 1 base, with 10 bases left in between. The CDR3 extends over 15 amino acids. The CDR3 spells CASSLDGLLSYEQYF. CDR3 nucleotide sequence: TGTGCCAGCAGCTTAGATGGACTGTTATCCTACGAGCAGTACTTC.

This chain connects TRBV4-3 to TRBJ2-3; perhaps TRBD1 as D (6 bases). With 4 bases removed from V and 2 bases from J, the gap between germline ends came to 13 bases. Germline CDR1 LGHNA, CDR2 YSLEER. This CDR3 contains 15 residues. CDR3 amino acids: CASSRTGHSTDTQYF. CDR3 nucleotide sequence: TGCGCCAGCAGCCGAACGGGACACTCCACAGATACGCAGTATTTT.

This clone was detected once. This chain joins TRBV7-2 and TRBJ1-2; D is unclear. This CDR3 has 13 amino acids. The V and J ends lost 5 bases and 4 bases respectively, with 11 bases between them. In germline, CDR1 is SGHTA, CDR2 FQGNSA. CDR3 coding DNA: TGTGCCAGCAGCCCGGAGTACTCCTATGGCTACACCTTC. Its protein is CASSPEYSYGYTF.

The rearrangement links TRBV9 to TRBJ1-4; D unclear. Germline assignment: CDR1 SGDLS and CDR2 YYNGEE. This CDR3 is built from 15 residues. V lost 6 bases and J lost 0, with 12 bases in between. The DNA for the CDR3 is TGTGCCAGCACCCTTTTATCCGCAACTAATGAAAAACTGTTTTTT. Translating it yields CASTLLSATNEKLFF.

This clone was counted only a few times. The rearrangement links TRBV15 to TRBJ1-2, with 9 bases aligning to TRBD1. CDR3 length equals 17 residues. Germline CDR1 LNHNV, CDR2 YYDKDF (reference sequence). The junction had 22 bases not matched to a gene; V was cut back by 5 bases and J by 12 bases. CDR3 in DNA: TGTGCCACCAGCCGCGGGGGACACCAGGACAGGGGACAGGACCACACCTTC. Encoded protein: CATSRGGHQDRGQDHTF.

The J gene is TRBJ2-5, the V gene TRBV24-1; 8 bases fit TRBD1. The J segment lost 2 bases and the V segment lost 4 bases, leaving 8 bases of the junction unmatched. This CDR3 is built from 16 residues. From germline, CDR1 is KGHDR and CDR2 SFDVKD. The CDR3, as DNA: TGTGCCACCAGTGACTCCGGGACAGGCGTACAAGAGACCCAGTACTTC. Protein: CATSDSGTGVQETQYF.

This clone was observed a single time. The chain combines TRBV6-6 with TRBJ1-6; 7 bases fit TRBD1. Germline trimming cut 5 bases from V and 4 bases from J; bases unmatched to any gene: 2. Looked up from germline, CDR1 is MNHNY and CDR2 is SVGAGI (reference sequence). There are 14 residues in the CDR3. CDR3 nucleotides: TGTGCCAGCAGTGGGACAGATTATAATTCACCCCTCCACTTT. The encoded protein is CASSGTDYNSPLHF.

This sequence joins TRBV11-2 and TRBJ2-1, with D maybe TRBD2 (6 bases). The CDR3 sequence is 15 residues long. Trimming pared 1 base from V and 2 bases from J, leaving 9 bases between. From germline, CDR1 is SGHAT and CDR2 FQNNGV. CDR3 region: CASSLAGGTYNEQFF. The CDR3 DNA sequence: TGTGCCAGCAGCTTAGCGGGCGGGACCTACAATGAGCAGTTCTTC.

The CDR3 sequence is CASSLGPGRGNEQYV. The CDR3 region has the DNA TGTGCCAGCAGCTTAGGACCCGGACGGGGGAACGAGCAGTACGTC. V and J are TRBV7-2 and TRBJ2-7; TRBD2 might be the D (6 bases). Germline V gene sequence: CDR1 SGHTA, CDR2 FQGNSA. Trimming cost V 1 base and J 5 bases, with 15 bases left between them. The CDR3 sequence is 15 residues long.

The rearrangement uses TRBV10-2 and TRBJ2-1; D perhaps matches TRBD2 (6 bases). CDR1 and CDR2 from the germline V gene are WSHSY and SAAADI. The V end was cut by 8 bases, the J end by 13 bases, with 18 bases between. CDR3 size: 12 residues. Here the CDR3 DNA reads TGCGCCAGCCGGCTCGAAGCGGGCCCTCAGTTCTTC. Amino acid sequence: CASRLEAGPQFF.

The V gene is TRBV6-5, the J gene TRBJ2-3, with D hard to call. Per germline, CDR1 MNHEY and CDR2 SVGAGI. The CDR3 contains 13 residues. V lost 6 bases, J lost 0 bases, and 7 bases lay in between. CDR3 sequence reads: CASRYPSTDTQYF. As DNA, the CDR3 is TGTGCCAGCAGGTACCCTAGCACAGATACGCAGTATTTT.

The rearrangement links TRBV5-1 to TRBJ2-3, with D perhaps matching TRBD1 (5 bases). The CDR3 spans 14 residues. Germline V gene sequence: CDR1 SGHRS, CDR2 YFSETQ. Trimming pared 0 bases from V and 6 bases from J, leaving 11 bases between. The CDR3 reads CASSLVRVRDTQYF. Here the CDR3 DNA reads TGCGCCAGCAGCTTGGTCAGGGTAAGGGATACGCAGTATTTT.

The chain combines TRBV19 with TRBJ1-2, with a possible D match to TRBD1 (6 bases). The germline V and J ends were trimmed by 5 bases and 5 bases, with 18 bases remaining between them. Germline CDR1 is LNHDA and CDR2 is SQIVND (reference sequence). The CDR3 contains 15 residues. The CDR3: CASSPPQQGLYGYTF. The CDR3 bases are TGTGCCAGTAGTCCCCCCCAACAGGGCCTGTATGGCTACACCTTC.

The rearrangement uses TRBV6-6 and TRBJ1-1; no reliable D call. The length of the CDR3 is 15 residues. The germline V and J ends were trimmed by 7 bases and 7 bases, with 22 bases remaining between them. CDR1 and CDR2 (germline): MNHNY, SVGAGI (reference sequence). CDR3 nucleotides: TGTGCCAGCACATCGGTCGGGGATGCATTGGGTGAAGCTTTCTTT. It yields the protein CASTSVGDALGEAFF.

The genes are TRBV7-3 and TRBJ2-1, with D possibly matching TRBD1 (6 bases). CDR3 size: 13 residues. Germline-derived CDR1 and CDR2 are SGHTA and FQGTGA. V lost 5 bases and J 6 bases, leaving 11 bases between the germline ends. The CDR3 protein is CASSAQGPNEQFF. In nucleotides, the CDR3 is TGTGCCAGCAGCGCACAGGGCCCCAATGAGCAGTTCTTC. Drawing the rest from reference TRBV7-3 and TRBJ2-1, the complete variable domain is GAGVSQTPSNKVTEKGKYVELRCDPISGHTALYWYRQSLGQGPEFLIYFQGTGAADDSGLPNDRFFAVRPEGSVSTLKIQRTERGDSAVYLCASSAQGPNEQFFGPGTRLTVL.

This chain joins TRBV5-1 and TRBJ2-5; TRBD2 matches 9 bases. The germline gives CDR1 SGHRS, CDR2 YFSETQ. The CDR3 loop spans 16 amino acids. The V segment lost 0 bases and the J segment 4 bases; nucleotides outside the gene matches: 7. For the CDR3, the DNA is TGCGCCAGCAGCTTGGGTCTAGCGGGGTTTGGAGAGACCCAGTACTTC. It encodes CASSLGLAGFGETQYF.

This clone is labeled as medium-sized. This chain joins TRBV19 and TRBJ1-2; possibly TRBD1 for D (5 bases). Germline V gene sequence: CDR1 LNHDA, CDR2 SQIVND (reference sequence). V shed 3 bases and J shed 8 bases, with 10 bases lying between them. This CDR3 region has 12 residues. The DNA of the CDR3 is TGTGCCAGTAGTATCGCAGGGCAGGGCTACACCTTC. It translates to CASSIAGQGYTF.

This chain connects TRBV7-2 to TRBJ2-3, with 8 positions matching TRBD1. The CDR3 length is 14 residues. With V trimmed by 5 bases and J by 3 bases, 4 bases remained unmatched. Per germline, CDR1 SGHTA and CDR2 FQGNSA. CDR3 DNA: TGTGCCAGCAGCGCCCGGACAGGGACAGATACGCAGTATTTT. This codes for CASSARTGTDTQYF.